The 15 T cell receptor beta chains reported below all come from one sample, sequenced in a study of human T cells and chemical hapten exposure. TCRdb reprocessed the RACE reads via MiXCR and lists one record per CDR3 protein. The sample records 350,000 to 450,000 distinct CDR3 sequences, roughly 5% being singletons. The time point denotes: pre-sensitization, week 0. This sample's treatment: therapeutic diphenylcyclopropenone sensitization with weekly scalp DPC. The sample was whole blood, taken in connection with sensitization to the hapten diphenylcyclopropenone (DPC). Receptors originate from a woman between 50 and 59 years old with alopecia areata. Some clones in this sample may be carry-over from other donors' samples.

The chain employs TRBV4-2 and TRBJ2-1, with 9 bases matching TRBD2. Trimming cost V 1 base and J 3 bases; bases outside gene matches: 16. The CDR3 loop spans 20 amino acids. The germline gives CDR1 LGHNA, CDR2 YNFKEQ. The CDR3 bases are TGTGCCAGCAGCCAAGGGGAAGTGGCGGGAGGGCTCGGGAGCTACAATGAGCAGTTCTTC. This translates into CASSQGEVAGGLGSYNEQFF.

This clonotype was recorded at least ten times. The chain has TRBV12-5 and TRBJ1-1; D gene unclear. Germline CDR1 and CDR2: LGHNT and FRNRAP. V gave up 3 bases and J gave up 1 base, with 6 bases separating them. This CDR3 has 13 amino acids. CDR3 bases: TGTGCTAGTGGTTTAAGACCGAACACTGAAGCTTTCTTT. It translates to CASGLRPNTEAFF.

CDR3 DNA sequence: TGTGCCAGCAGCTTAGTACTAGCCGGTGAGCAGTTCTTC. Translating gives CASSLVLAGEQFF. V usage is TRBV7-2 and J usage is TRBJ2-1, with D perhaps matching TRBD2 (6 bases). Germline V gene lookup returns CDR1 SGHTA and CDR2 FQGNSA. The ends were cut back, 1 base at V and 9 bases at J, with 10 bases in the middle. The CDR3 covers 13 residues.

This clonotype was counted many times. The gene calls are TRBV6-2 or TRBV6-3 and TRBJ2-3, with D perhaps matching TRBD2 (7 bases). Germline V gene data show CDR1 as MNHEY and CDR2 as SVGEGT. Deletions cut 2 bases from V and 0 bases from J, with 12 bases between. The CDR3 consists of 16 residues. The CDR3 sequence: CASSYGAGASTDTQYF. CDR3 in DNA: TGTGCCAGCAGTTACGGGGCGGGGGCTAGCACAGATACGCAGTATTTT.

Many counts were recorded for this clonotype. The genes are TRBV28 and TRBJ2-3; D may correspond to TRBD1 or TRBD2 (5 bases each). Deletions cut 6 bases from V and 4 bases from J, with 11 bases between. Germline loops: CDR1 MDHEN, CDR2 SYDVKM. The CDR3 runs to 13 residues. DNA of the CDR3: TGTGCCAGCAGAGGGGACCGGGCAGATACGCAGTATTTT. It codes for CASRGDRADTQYF. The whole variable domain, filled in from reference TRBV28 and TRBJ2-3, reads DVKVTQSSRYLVKRTGEKVFLECVQDMDHENMFWYRQDPGLGLRLIYFSYDVKMKEKGDIPEGYSVSREKKERFSLILESASTNQTSMYLCASRGDRADTQYFGPGTRLTVL.

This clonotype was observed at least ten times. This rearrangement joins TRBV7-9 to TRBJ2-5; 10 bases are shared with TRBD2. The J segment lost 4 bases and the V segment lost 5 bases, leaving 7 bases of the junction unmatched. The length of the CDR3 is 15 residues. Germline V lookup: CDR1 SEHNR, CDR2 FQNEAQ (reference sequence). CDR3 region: CASSPGLANPETQYF. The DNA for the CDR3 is TGTGCCAGCAGCCCGGGACTAGCGAATCCAGAGACCCAGTACTTC.

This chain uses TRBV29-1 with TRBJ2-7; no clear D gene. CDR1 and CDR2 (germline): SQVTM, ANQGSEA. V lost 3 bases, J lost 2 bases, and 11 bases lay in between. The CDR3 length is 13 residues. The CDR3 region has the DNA TGCAGCGTTGAGGAGACCCAGGCCTACGAGCAGTACTTC. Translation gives CSVEETQAYEQYF.

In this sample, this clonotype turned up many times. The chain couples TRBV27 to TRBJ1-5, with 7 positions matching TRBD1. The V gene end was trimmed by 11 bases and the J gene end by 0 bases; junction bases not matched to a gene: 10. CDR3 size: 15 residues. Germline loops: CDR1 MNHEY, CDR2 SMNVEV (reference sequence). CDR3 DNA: TGTGCCCCCCGAGGGGGCCCATATAGCAATCAGCCCCAGCATTTT. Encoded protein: CAPRGGPYSNQPQHF.

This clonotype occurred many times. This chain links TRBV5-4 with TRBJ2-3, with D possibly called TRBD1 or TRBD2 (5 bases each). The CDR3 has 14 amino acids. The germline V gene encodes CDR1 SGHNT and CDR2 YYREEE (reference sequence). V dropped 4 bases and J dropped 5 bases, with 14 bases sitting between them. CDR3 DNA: TGTGCCAGCAGCCGGACACGGGATCTAGATACGCAGTATTTT. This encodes CASSRTRDLDTQYF.

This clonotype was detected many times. CDR3 in DNA: TGTGCCAGCAGTGGGTTGGGGAGCTATGGCTACACCTTC. Amino acids: CASSGLGSYGYTF. V gene TRBV25-1 combines with J gene TRBJ1-2, with D hard to call. Germline lookup yields CDR1 MGHDK and CDR2 SYGVNS. This CDR3 is built from 13 residues. The V gene lost 4 bases and the J gene lost 4 bases, with 10 bases spanning the gap.

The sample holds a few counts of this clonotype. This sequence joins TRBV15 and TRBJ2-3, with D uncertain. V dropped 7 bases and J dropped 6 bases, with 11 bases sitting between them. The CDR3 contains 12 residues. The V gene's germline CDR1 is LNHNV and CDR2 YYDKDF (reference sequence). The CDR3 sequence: CATTLAGDTQYF. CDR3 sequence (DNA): TGTGCCACCACCCTCGCCGGGGATACGCAGTATTTT.

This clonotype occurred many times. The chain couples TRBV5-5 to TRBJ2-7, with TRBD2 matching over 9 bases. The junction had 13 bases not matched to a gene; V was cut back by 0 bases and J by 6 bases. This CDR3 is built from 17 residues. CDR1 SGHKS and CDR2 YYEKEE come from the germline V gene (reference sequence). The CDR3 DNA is TGTGCCAGCAGCTTGGACGGACGGACTAGCGTAGTGGGCGAGCAGTACTTC. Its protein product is CASSLDGRTSVVGEQYF.

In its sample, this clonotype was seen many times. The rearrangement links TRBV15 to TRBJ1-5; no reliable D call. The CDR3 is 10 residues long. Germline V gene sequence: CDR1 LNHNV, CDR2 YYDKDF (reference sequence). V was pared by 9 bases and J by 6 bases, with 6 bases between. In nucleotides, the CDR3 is TGTGCCACTCAGACTCAGCCCCAGCATTTT. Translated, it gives CATQTQPQHF.

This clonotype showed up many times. In DNA, the CDR3 is TGTGCCAGCAGCCGGACAGGGGGGGACGAAAAACTGTTTTTT. Translation gives CASSRTGGDEKLFF. This chain uses TRBV28 with TRBJ1-4; 10 bases agree with TRBD1. This CDR3 contains 14 residues. V dropped 6 bases and J dropped 8; count of bases not matched to a gene: 6. Germline CDR1 reads MDHEN; CDR2 reads SYDVKM.

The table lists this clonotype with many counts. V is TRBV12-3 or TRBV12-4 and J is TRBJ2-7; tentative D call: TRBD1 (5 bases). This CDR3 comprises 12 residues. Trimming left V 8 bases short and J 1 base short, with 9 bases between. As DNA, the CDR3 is TGTGCCAGCGGGGCAGATTCCTACGAGCAGTACTTC. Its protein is CASGADSYEQYF.